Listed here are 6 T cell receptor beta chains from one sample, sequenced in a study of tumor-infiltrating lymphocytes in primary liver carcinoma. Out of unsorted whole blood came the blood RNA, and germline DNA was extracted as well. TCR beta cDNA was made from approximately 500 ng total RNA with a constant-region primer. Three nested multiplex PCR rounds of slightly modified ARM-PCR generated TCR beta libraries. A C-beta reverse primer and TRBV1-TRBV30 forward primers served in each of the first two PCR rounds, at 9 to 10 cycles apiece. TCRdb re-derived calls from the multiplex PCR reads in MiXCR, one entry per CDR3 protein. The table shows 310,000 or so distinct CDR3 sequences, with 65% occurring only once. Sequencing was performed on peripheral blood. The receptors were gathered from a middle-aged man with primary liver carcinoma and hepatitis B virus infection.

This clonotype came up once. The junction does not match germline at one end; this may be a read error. The CDR3 reads CASSLTLGTNYGCTF. The CDR3 nucleotides read TGTGCCAGCAGCTTAACTCTCGGGACAAACTATGGCTGCACCTTC. This sequence joins TRBV11-2 and TRBJ1-2, with D possibly matching TRBD1 (6 bases). Germline assignment: CDR1 SGHAT and CDR2 FQNNGV. This CDR3 has 15 residues. Looking up the rest from reference TRBV11-2 and TRBJ1-2 gives the full variable domain: EAGVAQSPRYKIIEKRQSVAFWCNPISGHATLYWYQQILGQGPKLLIQFQNNGVVDDSQLPKDRFSAERLKGVDSTLKIQPAKLEDSAVYLCASSLTLGTNYGCTFGSGTRLTVV.

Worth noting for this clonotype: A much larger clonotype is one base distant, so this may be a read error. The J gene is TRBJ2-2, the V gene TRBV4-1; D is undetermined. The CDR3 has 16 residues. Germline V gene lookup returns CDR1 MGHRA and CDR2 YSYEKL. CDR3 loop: CVSSQALTLHAGELFF. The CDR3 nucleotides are TGCGTCAGCAGCCAAGCCTTAACGTTACACGCCGGGGAGCTGTTTTTT.

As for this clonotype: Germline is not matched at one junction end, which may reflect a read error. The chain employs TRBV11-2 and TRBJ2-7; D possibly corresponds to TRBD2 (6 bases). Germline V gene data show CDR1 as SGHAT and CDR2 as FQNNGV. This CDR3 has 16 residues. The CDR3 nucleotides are TGTGCCTGCAGCCCCGGGGTGGGCGGGGACTCCTACGAGCAGTACTTC. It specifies CACSPGVGGDSYEQYF.

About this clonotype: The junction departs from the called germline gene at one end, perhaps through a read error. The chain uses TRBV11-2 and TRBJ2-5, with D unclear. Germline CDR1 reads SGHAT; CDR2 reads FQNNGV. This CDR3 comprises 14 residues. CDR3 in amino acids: CASNLSGGQETQYF. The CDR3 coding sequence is TGTGCCAGCAACTTAAGTGGTGGGCAAGAGACCCAGTACTTC.

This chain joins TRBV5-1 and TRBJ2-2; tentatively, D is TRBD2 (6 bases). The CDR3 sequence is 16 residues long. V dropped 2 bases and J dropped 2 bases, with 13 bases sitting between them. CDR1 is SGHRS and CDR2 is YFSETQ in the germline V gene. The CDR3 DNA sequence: TGCGCCAGCAGCTTCGGAGGGAGAGATAACACCGGGGAGCTGTTTTTT. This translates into CASSFGGRDNTGELFF. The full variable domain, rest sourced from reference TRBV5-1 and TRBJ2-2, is KAGVTQTPRYLIKTRGQQVTLSCSPISGHRSVSWYQQTPGQGLQFLFEYFSETQRNKGNFPGRFSGRQFSNSRSEMNVSTLELGDSALYLCASSFGGRDNTGELFFGEGSRLTVL.

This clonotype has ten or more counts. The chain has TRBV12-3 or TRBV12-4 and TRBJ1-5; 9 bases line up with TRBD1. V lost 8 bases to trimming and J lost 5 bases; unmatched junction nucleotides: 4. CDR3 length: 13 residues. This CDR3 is CASRDRVHQPQHF. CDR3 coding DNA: TGTGCCAGCCGGGACAGGGTCCATCAGCCCCAGCATTTT.